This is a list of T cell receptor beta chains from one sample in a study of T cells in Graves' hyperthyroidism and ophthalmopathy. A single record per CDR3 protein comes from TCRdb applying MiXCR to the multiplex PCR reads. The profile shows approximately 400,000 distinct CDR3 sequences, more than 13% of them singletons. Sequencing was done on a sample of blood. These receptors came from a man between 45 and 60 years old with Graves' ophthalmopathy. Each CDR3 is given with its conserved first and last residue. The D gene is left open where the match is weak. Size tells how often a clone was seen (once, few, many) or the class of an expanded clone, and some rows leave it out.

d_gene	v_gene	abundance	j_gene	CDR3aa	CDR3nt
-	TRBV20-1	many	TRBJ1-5	CSAVGEGNQPQHF	TGCAGTGCTGTTGGGGAGGGCAATCAGCCCCAGCATTTT
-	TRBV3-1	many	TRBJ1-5	CASSGSNNQPQHF	TGTGCCAGCAGCGGGAGCAACAATCAGCCCCAGCATTTT
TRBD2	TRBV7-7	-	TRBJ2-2	CASSPSPAGGSGELFF	TGTGCTAGCAGCCCATCCCCAGCGGGAGGTTCCGGGGAGCTGTTTTTT
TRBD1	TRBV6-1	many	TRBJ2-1	CASSFGQGAYNEQFF	TGTGCCAGCAGTTTCGGACAGGGGGCTTACAATGAGCAGTTCTTC
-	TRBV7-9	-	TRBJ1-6	CASSSPDGFYSPLHF	TGTGCCAGCAGCTCCCCCGACGGATTTTATTCACCCCTCCACTTT
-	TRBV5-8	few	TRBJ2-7	CASRSGTESYEQYF	TGTGCCAGCAGGTCCGGGACTGAGTCCTACGAGCAGTACTTC
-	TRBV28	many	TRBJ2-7	CASSLVYEQYF	TGTGCCAGCAGCTTAGTGTACGAGCAGTACTTC
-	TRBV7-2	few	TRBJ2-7	CASSQGLGSSYEQYF	TGTGCCAGCAGCCAAGGGTTGGGGAGCTCCTACGAGCAGTACTTC
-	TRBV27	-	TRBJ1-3	CASSSNRVNSGNTIYF	TGTGCCAGCAGTTCGAACAGGGTAAACTCTGGAAACACCATATATTTT
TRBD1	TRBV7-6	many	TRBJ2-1	CASSSGTGRYNEQFF	TGTGCCAGCAGCTCCGGGACAGGGCGGTACAATGAGCAGTTCTTC
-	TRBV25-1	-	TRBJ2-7	CASSDSLARYEQYF	TGTGCCAGCAGTGATAGTCTAGCTAGGTACGAGCAGTACTTC
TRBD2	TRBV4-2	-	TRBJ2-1	CASSQLAGTSGRYGQFF	TGTGCCAGCAGCCAGCTTGCCGGGACTAGCGGGAGGTATGGGCAGTTCTTC
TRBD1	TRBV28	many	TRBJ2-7	CASSSGTGVREQYF	TGTGCCAGCAGTTCAGGGACAGGGGTCCGCGAGCAGTACTTC
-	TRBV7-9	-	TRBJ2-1	CASSKTSLPSKSYNEQFF	TGTGCCAGCAGCAAAACTAGTCTCCCGTCCAAATCCTACAATGAGCAGTTCTTC
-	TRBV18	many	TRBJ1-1	CASSPKSNTEAFF	TGTGCCAGCTCACCCAAGTCGAACACTGAAGCTTTCTTT
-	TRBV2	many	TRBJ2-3	CASSEAAGFPTDTQYF	TGTGCCAGCAGTGAAGCAGCAGGCTTCCCCACAGATACGCAGTATTTT
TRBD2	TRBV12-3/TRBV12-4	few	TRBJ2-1	CASSGLVLRYNEQFF	TGTGCCAGCAGTGGACTAGTTCTCCGATACAATGAGCAGTTCTTC
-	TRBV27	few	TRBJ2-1	CASSLVGKNNEQFF	TGTGCCAGCAGTTTAGTGGGAAAGAACAATGAGCAGTTCTTC
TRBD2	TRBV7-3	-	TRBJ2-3	CASSSGLAVGDTQYF	TGTGCCAGCAGCTCGGGACTAGCGGTCGGGGATACGCAGTATTTT